This T cell receptor beta chain was recorded in a study of shared clonotypes between healthy human individuals. Study-wide findings and caveats: Few donors restricted represented genetic and exposure-history diversity. Generation of non-shared clonotypes was less probable than generation of clonotypes shared by all four donors.

Naivety among CD8 cells was defined by CD45RO negativity and positive CCR7 selection, thereby excluding terminally differentiated effector memory CD45RA+ cells. Only in-frame clones appear in the TCRdb table, and some are missing; sequencing was by immunoSEQ multiplex PCR. This repertoire shows around 2.1 million clones, approximately 94% found once; its top ten account for roughly 1.7%. As concerns this clone: The antigen is undetermined.

CDR3 size: 12 residues. The sequenced material came from naive CD8+ T cells from PBMCs. The chain carries TRBV21-1 and TRBJ2-7. TRBV21-1 is a listed pseudogene. This TCR was sampled from a man aged 18 to 29 in good health. Some clones in this sample may be carry-over from other donors' samples. DNA of the CDR3: TGTGCCGGGGGGCTTGTATCCTACGAGCAGTACTTC. This encodes CAGGLVSYEQYF.